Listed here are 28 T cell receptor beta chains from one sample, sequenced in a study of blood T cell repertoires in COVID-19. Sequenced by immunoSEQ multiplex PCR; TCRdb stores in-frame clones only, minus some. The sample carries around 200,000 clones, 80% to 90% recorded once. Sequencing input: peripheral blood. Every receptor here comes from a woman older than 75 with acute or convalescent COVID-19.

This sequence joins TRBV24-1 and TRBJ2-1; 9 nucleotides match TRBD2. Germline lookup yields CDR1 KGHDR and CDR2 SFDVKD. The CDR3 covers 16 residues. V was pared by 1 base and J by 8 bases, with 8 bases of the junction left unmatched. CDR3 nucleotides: TGTGCCACCAGTGATTTCCGCGGGAGGGCGTGGCATGAGCAGTTCTTC. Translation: CATSDFRGRAWHEQFF.

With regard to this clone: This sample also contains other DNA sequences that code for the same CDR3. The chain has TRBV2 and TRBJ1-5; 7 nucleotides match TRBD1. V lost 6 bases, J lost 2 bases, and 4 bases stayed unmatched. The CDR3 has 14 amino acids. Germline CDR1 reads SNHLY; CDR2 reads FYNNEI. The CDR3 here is CASSRGARNQPQHF. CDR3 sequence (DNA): TGTGCCAGCAGCAGGGGGGCACGCAATCAGCCCCAGCATTTT.

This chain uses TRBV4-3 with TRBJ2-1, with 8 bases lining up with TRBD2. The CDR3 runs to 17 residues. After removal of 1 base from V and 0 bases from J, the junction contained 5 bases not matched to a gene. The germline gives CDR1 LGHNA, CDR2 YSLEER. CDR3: CASSQGAGLDSYNEQFF. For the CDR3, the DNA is TGCGCCAGCAGCCAAGGAGCGGGACTAGACTCCTACAATGAGCAGTTCTTC.

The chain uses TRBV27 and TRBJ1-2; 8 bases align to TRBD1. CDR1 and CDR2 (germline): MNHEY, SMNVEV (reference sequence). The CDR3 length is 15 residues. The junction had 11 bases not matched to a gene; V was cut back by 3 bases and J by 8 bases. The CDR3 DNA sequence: TGTGCCAGCAGTTTTACACCCAGCAGGGGGCAGGGCTACACCTTC. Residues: CASSFTPSRGQGYTF.

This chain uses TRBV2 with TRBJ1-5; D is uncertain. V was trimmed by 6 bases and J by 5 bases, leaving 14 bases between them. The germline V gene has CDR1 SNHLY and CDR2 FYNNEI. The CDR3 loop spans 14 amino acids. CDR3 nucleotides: TGTGCCAGCAGCAAGGAGGGTAACTATCAGCCCCAGCATTTT. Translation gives CASSKEGNYQPQHF.

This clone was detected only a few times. CDR3 sequence reads: CASSRTATNSPLHF. In nucleotides, the CDR3 is TGTGCCAGCAGCCGGACAGCCACCAATTCACCCCTCCACTTT. The chain joins TRBV6-2 or TRBV6-3 to TRBJ1-6, with TRBD1 as a possible D gene (6 bases). The CDR3 extends over 14 amino acids. V was pared by 6 bases and J by 7 bases, with 13 bases between. Looked up from germline, CDR1 is MNHEY and CDR2 is SVGEGT.

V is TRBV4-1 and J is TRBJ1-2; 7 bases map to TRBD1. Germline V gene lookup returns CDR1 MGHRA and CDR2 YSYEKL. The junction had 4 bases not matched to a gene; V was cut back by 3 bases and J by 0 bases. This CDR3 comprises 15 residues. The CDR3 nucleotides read TGCGCCAGCAGCCAGGGGGACAGAGCTAACTATGGCTACACCTTC. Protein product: CASSQGDRANYGYTF.

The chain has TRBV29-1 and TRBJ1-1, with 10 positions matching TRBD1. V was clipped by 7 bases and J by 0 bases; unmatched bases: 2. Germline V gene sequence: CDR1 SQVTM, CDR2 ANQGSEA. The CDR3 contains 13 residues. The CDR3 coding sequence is TGCAGCGCGGGACAGGGGATGAACACTGAAGCTTTCTTT. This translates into CSAGQGMNTEAFF.

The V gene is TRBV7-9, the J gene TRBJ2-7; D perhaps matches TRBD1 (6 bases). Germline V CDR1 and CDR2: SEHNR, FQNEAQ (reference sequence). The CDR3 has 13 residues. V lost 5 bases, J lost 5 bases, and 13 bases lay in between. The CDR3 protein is CASSRRQDDEQYF. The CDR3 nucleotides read TGTGCCAGCAGCCGTCGACAGGACGACGAGCAGTACTTC.

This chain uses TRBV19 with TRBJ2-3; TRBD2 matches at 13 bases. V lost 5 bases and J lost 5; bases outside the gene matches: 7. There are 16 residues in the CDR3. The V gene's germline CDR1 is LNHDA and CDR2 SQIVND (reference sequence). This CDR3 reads CASSLGLAGAGDTQYF. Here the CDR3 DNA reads TGTGCCAGTAGTCTAGGACTAGCGGGAGCAGGAGATACGCAGTATTTT.

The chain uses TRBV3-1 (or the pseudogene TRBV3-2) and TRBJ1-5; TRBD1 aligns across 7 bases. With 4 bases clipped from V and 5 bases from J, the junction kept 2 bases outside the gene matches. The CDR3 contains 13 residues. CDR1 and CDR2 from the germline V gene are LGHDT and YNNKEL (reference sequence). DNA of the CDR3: TGTGCCAGCAGCCGAGGACAGGATCAGCCCCAGCATTTT. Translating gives CASSRGQDQPQHF.

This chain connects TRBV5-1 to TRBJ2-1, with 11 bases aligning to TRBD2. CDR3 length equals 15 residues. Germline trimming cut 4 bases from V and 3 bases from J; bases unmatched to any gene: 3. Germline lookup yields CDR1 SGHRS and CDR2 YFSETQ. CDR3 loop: CASSIGLAGYNEQFF. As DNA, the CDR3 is TGCGCCAGCAGCATCGGACTAGCGGGCTACAATGAGCAGTTCTTC.

The CDR3 reads CSGDRSMNTEAFF. In nucleotides, the CDR3 is TGCAGCGGGGACAGGAGTATGAACACTGAAGCTTTCTTT. The chain is built from TRBV29-1 and TRBJ1-1; 8 bases are shared with TRBD1. Germline V gene data show CDR1 as SQVTM and CDR2 as ANQGSEA. The V segment lost 7 bases and the J segment 0 bases; nucleotides outside the gene matches: 4. This CDR3 contains 13 residues.

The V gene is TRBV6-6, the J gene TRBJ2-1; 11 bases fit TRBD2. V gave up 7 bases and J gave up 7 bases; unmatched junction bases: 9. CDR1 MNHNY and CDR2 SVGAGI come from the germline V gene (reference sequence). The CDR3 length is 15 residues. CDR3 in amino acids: CASTLGLAETNEQFF. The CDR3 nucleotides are TGTGCCAGCACCCTGGGACTAGCGGAAACTAATGAGCAGTTCTTC.

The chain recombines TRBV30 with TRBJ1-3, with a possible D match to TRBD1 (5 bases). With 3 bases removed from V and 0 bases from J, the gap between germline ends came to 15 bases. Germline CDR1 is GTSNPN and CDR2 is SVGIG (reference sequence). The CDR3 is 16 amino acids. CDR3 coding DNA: TGTGCCTGGAGCAACGGGGGGGTGAGCTCTGGAAACACCATATATTTT. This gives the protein CAWSNGGVSSGNTIYF.

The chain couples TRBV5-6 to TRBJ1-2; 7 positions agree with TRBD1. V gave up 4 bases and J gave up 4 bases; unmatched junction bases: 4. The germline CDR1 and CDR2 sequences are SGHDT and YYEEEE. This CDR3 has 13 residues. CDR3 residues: CASSQGTVYGYTF. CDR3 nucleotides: TGTGCCAGCAGCCAGGGGACAGTCTATGGCTACACCTTC.

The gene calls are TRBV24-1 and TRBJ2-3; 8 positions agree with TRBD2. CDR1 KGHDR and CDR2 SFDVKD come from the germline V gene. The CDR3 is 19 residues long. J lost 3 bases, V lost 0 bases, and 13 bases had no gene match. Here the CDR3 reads CATSDLQTWSSGMTDTQYF. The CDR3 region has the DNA TGTGCCACCAGTGATTTGCAAACCTGGAGTAGCGGGATGACAGATACGCAGTATTTT.

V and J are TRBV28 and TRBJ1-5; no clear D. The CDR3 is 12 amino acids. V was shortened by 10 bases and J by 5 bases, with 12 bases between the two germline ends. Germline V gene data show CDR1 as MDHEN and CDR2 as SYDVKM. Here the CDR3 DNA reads TGTGCCACGAGAGGGCTTTATCAGCCCCAGCATTTT. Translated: CATRGLYQPQHF.

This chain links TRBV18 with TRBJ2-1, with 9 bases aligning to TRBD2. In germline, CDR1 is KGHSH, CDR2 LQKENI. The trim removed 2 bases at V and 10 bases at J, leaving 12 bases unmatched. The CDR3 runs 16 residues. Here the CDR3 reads CASSPRSSGTTGEQFF. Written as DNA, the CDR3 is TGTGCCAGCTCACCAAGGTCTAGCGGGACCACCGGGGAGCAGTTCTTC.

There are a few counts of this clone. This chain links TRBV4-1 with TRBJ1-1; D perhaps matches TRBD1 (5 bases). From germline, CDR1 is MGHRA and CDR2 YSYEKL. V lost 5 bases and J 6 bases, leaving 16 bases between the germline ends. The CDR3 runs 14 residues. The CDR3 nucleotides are TGCGCCAGCAGCTCGTTCGGACCGGGGGCTGAAGCTTTCTTT. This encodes CASSSFGPGAEAFF.

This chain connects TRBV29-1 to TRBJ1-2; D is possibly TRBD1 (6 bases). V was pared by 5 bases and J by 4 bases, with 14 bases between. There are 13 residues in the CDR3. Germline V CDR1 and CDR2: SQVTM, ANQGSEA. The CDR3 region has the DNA TGCAGCGTTCTAATACAGGGAAGCTATGGCTACACCTTC. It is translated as CSVLIQGSYGYTF.

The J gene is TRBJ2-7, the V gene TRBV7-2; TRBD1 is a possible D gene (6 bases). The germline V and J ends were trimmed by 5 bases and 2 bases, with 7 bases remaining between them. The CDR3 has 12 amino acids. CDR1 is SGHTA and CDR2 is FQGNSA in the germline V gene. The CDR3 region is CASSQGPYEQYF. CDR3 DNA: TGTGCCAGCAGCCAGGGGCCCTACGAGCAGTACTTC.

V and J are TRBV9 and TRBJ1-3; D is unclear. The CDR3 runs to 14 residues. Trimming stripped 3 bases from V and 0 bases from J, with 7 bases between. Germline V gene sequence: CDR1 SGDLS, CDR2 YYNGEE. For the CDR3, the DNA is TGTGCCAGCAGCGAGCGGTACTCTGGAAACACCATATATTTT. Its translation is CASSERYSGNTIYF.

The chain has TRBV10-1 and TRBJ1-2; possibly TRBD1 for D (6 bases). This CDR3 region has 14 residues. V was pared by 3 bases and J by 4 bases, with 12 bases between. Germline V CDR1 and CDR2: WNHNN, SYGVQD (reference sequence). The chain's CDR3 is CASSDYRELYGYTF. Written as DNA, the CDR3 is TGCGCCAGCAGTGACTACAGGGAACTCTATGGCTACACCTTC.

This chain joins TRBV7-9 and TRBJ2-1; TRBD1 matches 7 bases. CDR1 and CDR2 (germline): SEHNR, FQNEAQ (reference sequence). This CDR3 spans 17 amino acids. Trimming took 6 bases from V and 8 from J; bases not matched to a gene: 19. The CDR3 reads CASRRDRAPVGFDEQFF. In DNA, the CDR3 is TGTGCCAGCAGAAGAGACAGGGCCCCCGTTGGATTTGATGAGCAGTTCTTC. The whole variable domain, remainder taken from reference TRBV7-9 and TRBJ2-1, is DTGVSQNPRHKITKRGQNVTFRCDPISEHNRLYWYRQTLGQGPEFLTYFQNEAQLEKSRLLSDRFSAERPKGSFSTLEIQRTEQGDSAMYLCASRRDRAPVGFDEQFFGPGTRLTVL.

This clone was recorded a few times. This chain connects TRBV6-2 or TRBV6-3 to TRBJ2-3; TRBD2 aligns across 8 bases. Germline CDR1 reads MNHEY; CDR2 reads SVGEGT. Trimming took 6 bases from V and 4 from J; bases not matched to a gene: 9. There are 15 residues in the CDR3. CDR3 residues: CASSPAGGGADTQYF. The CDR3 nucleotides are TGTGCCAGCAGCCCGGCGGGAGGCGGAGCAGATACGCAGTATTTT.

CDR3 amino acids: CASSSITGTGNEQFF. The CDR3 DNA reads TGTGCCAGCAGCTCGATCACCGGGACAGGGAATGAGCAGTTCTTC. The chain has TRBV9 and TRBJ2-1; 9 nucleotides align to TRBD1. CDR3 size: 15 residues. V gave up 4 bases and J gave up 7 bases; unmatched junction bases: 9. Germline V lookup: CDR1 SGDLS, CDR2 YYNGEE.

Written as DNA, the CDR3 is TGCGCCAGCAGCTTTAGTGACAGGTCCCAAGAGACCCAGTACTTC. Translated, it gives CASSFSDRSQETQYF. This chain joins TRBV5-1 and TRBJ2-5; D might be TRBD1 (6 bases). The CDR3 is made up of 15 amino acids. Germline loops: CDR1 SGHRS, CDR2 YFSETQ. Trimming shortened V by 2 bases and J by 1 base, and 12 bases separated the two germline ends.